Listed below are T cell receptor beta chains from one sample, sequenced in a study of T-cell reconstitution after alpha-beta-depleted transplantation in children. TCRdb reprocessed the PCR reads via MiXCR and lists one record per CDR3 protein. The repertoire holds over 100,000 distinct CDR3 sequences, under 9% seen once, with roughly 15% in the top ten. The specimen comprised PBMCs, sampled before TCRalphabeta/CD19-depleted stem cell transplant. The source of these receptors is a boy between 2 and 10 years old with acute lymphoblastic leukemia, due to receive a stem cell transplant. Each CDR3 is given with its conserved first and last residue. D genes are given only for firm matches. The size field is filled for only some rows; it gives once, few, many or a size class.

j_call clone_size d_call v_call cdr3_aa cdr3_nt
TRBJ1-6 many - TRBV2 CASSEEGVGSPLHF TGTGCCAGCAGTGAAGAGGGGGTCGGTTCACCCCTCCACTTT
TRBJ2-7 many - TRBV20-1 CSAPGQSYEQYF TGCAGTGCCCCCGGACAGAGCTACGAGCAGTACTTC
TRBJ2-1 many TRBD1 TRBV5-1 CASSSTGPNEQFF TGCGCCAGCAGCTCGACAGGGCCCAATGAGCAGTTCTTC
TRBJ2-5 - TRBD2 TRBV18 CASSQNPLAGRPQETQYF TGTGCCAGCTCTCAAAATCCTCTAGCGGGGAGACCACAAGAGACCCAGTACTTC
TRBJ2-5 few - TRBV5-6 CASSLAVGTQYF TGTGCCAGCAGCTTGGCCGTAGGGACCCAGTACTTC
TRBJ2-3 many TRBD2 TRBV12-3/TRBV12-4 CASSLVGLAGGTDTQYF TGTGCCAGCAGTTTAGTCGGACTAGCGGGGGGCACAGATACGCAGTATTTT
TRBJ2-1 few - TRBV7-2 CASSPPVAVAEQFF TGTGCCAGCAGCCCCCCTGTCGCGGTAGCTGAGCAGTTCTTC
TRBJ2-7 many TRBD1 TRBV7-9 CASSSRTGSYEQYF TGTGCCAGCAGCTCCCGGACAGGGTCCTACGAGCAGTACTTC
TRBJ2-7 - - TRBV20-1 CSARVKGLGYEQYF TGCAGTGCTAGAGTGAAAGGGCTGGGCTACGAGCAGTACTTC
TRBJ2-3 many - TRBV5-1 CASSLEGSTDTQYF TGCGCCAGCAGCTTGGAGGGTAGCACAGATACGCAGTATTTT
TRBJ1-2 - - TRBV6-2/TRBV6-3 CASSLDSLLGYTF TGTGCCAGCAGCTTGGACTCCCTCCTTGGCTACACCTTC
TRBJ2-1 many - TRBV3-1 CASSRDRDNEQFF TGTGCCAGCAGCCGAGACCGGGACAATGAGCAGTTCTTC
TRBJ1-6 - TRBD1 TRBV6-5 CASSYGQGVRSPLHF TGTGCCAGCAGTTACGGGCAGGGGGTTCGTTCACCCCTCCACTTT
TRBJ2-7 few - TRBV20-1 CSASRTRIYEQYF TGCAGTGCTAGTAGGACGAGGATCTACGAGCAGTACTTC
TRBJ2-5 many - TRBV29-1 CSVERQVMGTQYF TGCAGCGTTGAGCGGCAGGTTATGGGGACCCAGTACTTC
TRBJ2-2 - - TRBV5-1 CASSLDLRGTVNTGELFF TGCGCCAGCAGCTTGGATCTAAGGGGGACGGTCAACACCGGGGAGCTGTTTTTT
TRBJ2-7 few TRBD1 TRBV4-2 CASSQVVSDRVYEQYF TGTGCCAGCAGCCAAGTGGTGTCCGACAGGGTCTACGAGCAGTACTTC
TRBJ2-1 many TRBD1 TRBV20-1 CSALAGTGVNEQFF TGCAGTGCTTTAGCCGGGACAGGGGTAAATGAGCAGTTCTTC
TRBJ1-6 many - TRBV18 CASSPGDGRNSPLHF TGTGCCAGCTCACCGGGGGATGGGCGGAATTCACCCCTCCACTTT
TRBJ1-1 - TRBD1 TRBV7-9 CASSLEVAGGGTEAFF TGTGCCAGCAGCTTAGAGGTTGCAGGGGGCGGCACTGAAGCTTTCTTT
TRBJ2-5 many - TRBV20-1 CSASGSQETQYF TGCAGTGCTAGCGGGTCGCAAGAGACCCAGTACTTC
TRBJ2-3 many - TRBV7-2 CASSLPTASTDTQYF TGTGCCAGCAGCTTACCGACAGCTAGCACAGATACGCAGTATTTT
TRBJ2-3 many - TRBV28 CASSPLMGHGTDTQYF TGTGCCAGCAGTCCCCTGATGGGACACGGGACAGATACGCAGTATTTT
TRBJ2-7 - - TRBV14 CASSRGFSYEQYF TGTGCCAGCAGCAGGGGGTTCTCCTACGAGCAGTACTTC
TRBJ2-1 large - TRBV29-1 CSVEDPTEPYNEQFF TGCAGCGTTGAAGATCCGACAGAACCTTACAATGAGCAGTTCTTC
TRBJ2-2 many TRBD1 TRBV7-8 CASSTGATGELFF TGTGCCAGCAGCACAGGGGCGACCGGGGAGCTGTTTTTT
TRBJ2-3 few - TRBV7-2 CASSRQSTDTQYF TGTGCCAGCAGTCGACAGAGCACAGATACGCAGTATTTT
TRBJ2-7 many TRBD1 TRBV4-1 CASSQDWPGGREQYF TGCGCCAGCAGCCAAGACTGGCCAGGGGGACGGGAGCAGTACTTC
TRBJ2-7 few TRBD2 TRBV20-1 CSATSGGHSSYEQYF TGCAGTGCTACTAGCGGGGGCCATAGCTCCTACGAGCAGTACTTC
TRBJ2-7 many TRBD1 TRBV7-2 CASSQRTGSSYEQYF TGTGCCAGCAGCCAGCGGACAGGGAGCTCCTACGAGCAGTACTTC
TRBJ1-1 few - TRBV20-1 CIASDPSLRDTEAFF TGCATTGCTAGCGACCCAAGCCTGAGGGATACTGAAGCTTTCTTT
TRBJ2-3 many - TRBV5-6 CASSFGSTTDTQYF TGTGCCAGCAGCTTCGGGTCTACCACAGATACGCAGTATTTT
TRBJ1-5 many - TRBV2 CASSDHQPQHF TGTGCCAGCAGTGATCATCAGCCCCAGCATTTT
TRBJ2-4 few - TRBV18 CASSPLSGAGNIQYF TGTGCCAGCTCACCACTATCAGGGGCGGGTAACATTCAGTACTTC
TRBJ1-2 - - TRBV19 CASSMWAANYGYTF TGTGCCAGTAGTATGTGGGCAGCTAACTATGGCTACACCTTC
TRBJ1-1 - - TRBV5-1 CASSRKTAGVGEAFF TGCGCCAGCAGCCGAAAAACAGCAGGGGTGGGTGAAGCTTTCTTT
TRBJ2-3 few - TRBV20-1 CSASRGADDTDTQYF TGCAGTGCTAGTCGAGGGGCGGACGACACAGATACGCAGTATTTT
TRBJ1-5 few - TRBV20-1 CSAITGWPEFGQPQHF TGCAGTGCTATTACAGGTTGGCCCGAATTCGGGCAGCCCCAGCATTTT
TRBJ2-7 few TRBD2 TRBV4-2 CASSQDTSGGFYEQYF TGTGCCAGCAGCCAAGATACTAGCGGGGGATTCTACGAGCAGTACTTC
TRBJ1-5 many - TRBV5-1 CASSLASGSNQPQHF TGCGCCAGCAGCTTGGCCTCGGGCAGCAATCAGCCCCAGCATTTT
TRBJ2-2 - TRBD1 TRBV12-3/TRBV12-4 CASWGLQGAGTGELFF TGTGCCAGCTGGGGGCTACAGGGGGCGGGCACCGGGGAGCTGTTTTTT
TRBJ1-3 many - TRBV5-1 CASSRAQFSAGNTIYF TGCGCCAGCAGCCGGGCCCAGTTTTCAGCTGGAAACACCATATATTTT
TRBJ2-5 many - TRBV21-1 CASSTSEETQYF TGTGCCAGCAGCACTAGCGAAGAGACCCAGTACTTC
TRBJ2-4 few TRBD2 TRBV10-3 CAISESILAGGLAKNIQYF TGTGCCATCAGTGAGTCCATCCTAGCGGGGGGGCTAGCCAAAAACATTCAGTACTTC
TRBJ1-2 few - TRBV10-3 CAISDGINYGYTF TGTGCCATCAGTGACGGAATTAACTATGGCTACACCTTC
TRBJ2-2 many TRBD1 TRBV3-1 CASSHRQGVNTGELFF TGTGCCAGCAGCCATCGGCAGGGGGTCAACACCGGGGAGCTGTTTTTT
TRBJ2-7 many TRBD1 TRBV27 CASSPWQGAYEQYF TGTGCCAGCAGCCCCTGGCAGGGGGCCTACGAGCAGTACTTC